The source of this T cell receptor beta chain is a study of memory CD4+ T cells and cytomegalovirus serostatus. This CDR3 is 16 amino acids long. The germline V gene has CDR1 SGHVS and CDR2 FNYEAQ. The V end lost 2 bases, the J end lost 0 bases, and 11 bases lay between the germline ends. The sort gate was single viable CD3+CD4+CD8-CD45RO+ cells for memory CD4+ T cells. This clone showed up just a few times. Only in-frame clones appear in the TCRdb table, and some are missing; sequencing was by immunoSEQ multiplex PCR. The profile shows about 64,000 clones, 77% of them singletons. Sequencing input: memory CD4+ T cells from blood. The chain carries TRBV7-6 and TRBJ1-3; D is undetermined. The sequence was collected from an adult in good health and CMV-seronegative. Written as DNA, the CDR3 is TGTGCCAGCAGCTTATTTGGGCGAAGCTCTGGAAACACCATATATTTT. This encodes CASSLFGRSSGNTIYF.